Given below is one T cell receptor beta chain in context. The source of the sample is a study of T-cell reconstitution after alpha-beta-depleted transplantation in children. Germline V gene sequence: CDR1 MNHEY, CDR2 SVGEGT. The CDR3 consists of 13 residues. Between the trimmed V and J ends, which lost 0 bases and 7 bases, there was a span of 7 bases. Unique molecular identifiers were incorporated when the TCRbeta library was constructed. TCRdb reprocessed the PCR reads with MiXCR, giving one entry per CDR3 protein. The repertoire holds approximately 520,000 distinct CDR3 sequences, 30% to 35% seen once, with less than 2.5% in the top ten.

The starting material was PBMCs from the stem cell graft donor, obtained from the stem cell graft. V usage is TRBV6-2 or TRBV6-3 and J usage is TRBJ1-5; D uncertain. The receptor was isolated from a human donor who donated a stem cell graft to a child with aplastic anemia. CDR3 DNA: TGTGCCAGCAGTTACTCGAGTACCCAGCCCCAGCATTTT. It translates to CASSYSSTQPQHF.